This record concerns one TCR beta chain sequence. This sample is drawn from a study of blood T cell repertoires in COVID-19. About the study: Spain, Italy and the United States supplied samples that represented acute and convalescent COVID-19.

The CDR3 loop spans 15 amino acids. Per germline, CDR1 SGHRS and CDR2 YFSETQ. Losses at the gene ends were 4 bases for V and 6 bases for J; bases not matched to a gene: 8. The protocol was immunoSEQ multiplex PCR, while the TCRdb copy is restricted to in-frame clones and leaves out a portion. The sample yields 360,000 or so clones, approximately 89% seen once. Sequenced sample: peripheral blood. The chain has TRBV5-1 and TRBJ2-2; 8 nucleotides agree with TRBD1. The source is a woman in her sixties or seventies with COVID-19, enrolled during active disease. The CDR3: CASSPGTGPSGELFF. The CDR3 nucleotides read TGCGCCAGCAGCCCGGGGACAGGACCCTCCGGGGAGCTGTTTTTT. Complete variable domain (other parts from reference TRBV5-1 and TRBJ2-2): KAGVTQTPRYLIKTRGQQVTLSCSPISGHRSVSWYQQTPGQGLQFLFEYFSETQRNKGNFPGRFSGRQFSNSRSEMNVSTLELGDSALYLCASSPGTGPSGELFFGEGSRLTVL.